A selection of T cell receptor beta chains follows, all from one sample in a study of monozygotic twins with inflammatory bowel disease. TCRdb reprocessed the 5' RACE reads; each CDR3 protein has one entry and no DNA is given. The repertoire table contains approximately 420,000 distinct CDR3 sequences. Sequencing input: blood. The receptor set was obtained from a human donor with ulcerative colitis or Crohn's disease, or a healthy co-twin of an affected twin (not recorded which). The CDR3 runs from the conserved cysteine through the conserved F or W.

j_call,v_call,cdr3_aa
TRBJ2-7,TRBV7-9,CASSLTGVIAEQYF
TRBJ2-3,TRBV13,CASSLGLAGDGRGADTQYF
TRBJ2-7,TRBV20-1,CSGGAGVAYEQYF
TRBJ1-2,TRBV4-1,CASSQDDRGNVYGYTF
TRBJ2-2,TRBV15,CATSSLPNTGELFF
TRBJ2-1,TRBV5-4,CASSSTPLALALGEQFF
TRBJ2-3,TRBV19,CASTRTVELRDTQYF
TRBJ1-2,TRBV3-1,CASSQEAIRGYTF
TRBJ1-1,TRBV20-1,CSASQNTEAFF
TRBJ2-1,TRBV7-9,CASSLAGGYNEQFF
TRBJ2-2,TRBV10-3,CAISPNTGELFF
TRBJ2-1,TRBV13,CASSFSRVSNEQFF
TRBJ1-2,TRBV28,CASSYNNYGYTF
TRBJ2-1,TRBV6-2/TRBV6-3,CASSTSLANEQFF
TRBJ2-1,TRBV19,CASSKDGLSSYNEQFF
TRBJ2-1,TRBV29-1,CSVATGGNEQFF
TRBJ2-5,TRBV14,CASSQVALYQETQYF
TRBJ1-2,TRBV5-1,CASSLEGTAYGYTF
TRBJ2-1,TRBV19,CASSMSGGSYDNEQFF
TRBJ2-3,TRBV5-6,CASSLASLRKQYF
TRBJ2-1,TRBV5-1,CASSLAPYNEQFF
TRBJ1-5,TRBV6-8,CASSYGSGRQPQHF
TRBJ2-7,TRBV9,CASSVVDTGPYEQYF
TRBJ2-1,TRBV27,CASSFPGQGLNEQFF
TRBJ2-1,TRBV15,CATSRDRGGLGVRSAGARYEQFF
TRBJ1-2,TRBV25-1,CASSRPGGAGNYGYTF
TRBJ1-1,TRBV20-1,CSARDPRTGGADTEAFF
TRBJ2-3,TRBV5-1,CASSLSGTGTDTQYF
TRBJ2-1,TRBV28,CASTLRQGRNEQFF
TRBJ1-2,TRBV6-2/TRBV6-3,CASSPDSGFNYGYTF
TRBJ2-3,TRBV12-3/TRBV12-4,CASIWGGSIDTQYF
TRBJ1-1,TRBV28,CATKEGVNTEAFF
TRBJ2-1,TRBV4-1,CASSLDMYNEQFF
TRBJ2-7,TRBV30,CAWSGAYEQYF
TRBJ2-7,TRBV5-5,CASSLESIAYEQYF
TRBJ2-7,TRBV20-1,CSAKRRGTWQYF
TRBJ2-4,TRBV4-3,CASSQDPRFEGAKNIQYF
TRBJ1-5,TRBV19,CASSYPQPFSPQHF
TRBJ2-1,TRBV29-1,CSEERDSSYNEQFF
TRBJ2-1,TRBV7-2,CASSKLAGGRNEQFF
TRBJ2-1,TRBV20-1,CSAKGLAGGLDNEQFF
TRBJ2-2,TRBV7-2,CASSLAMRVDRGELFF
TRBJ1-5,TRBV15,CATSRDQAVDQPQHF
TRBJ2-2,TRBV2,CASKKLASNTGELFF
TRBJ1-2,TRBV28,CASSTGGSYGYTF
TRBJ1-4,TRBV20-1,CSARGLSEGVF
TRBJ2-1,TRBV20-1,CSARGHYQRMGEQFF
TRBJ2-1,TRBV4-1,CASRDRTGEFF
TRBJ2-1,TRBV29-1,CSALGQEVRNEQFF
TRBJ1-6,TRBV20-1,CSAGEGASPLHF
TRBJ2-1,TRBV20-1,CSARGGVYNEQFF
TRBJ2-2,TRBV6-5,CASSGRGNGELFF
TRBJ1-1,TRBV5-1,CASSSGTGGRAFF
TRBJ2-7,TRBV20-1,CSATDRQYEQYF
TRBJ2-4,TRBV20-1,CSVLGGDMQYF
TRBJ1-2,TRBV14,CASSQDVDWREGYTF
TRBJ1-2,TRBV7-9,CASSNFWGYTF
TRBJ1-5,TRBV18,CATTGTGEQPQHF
TRBJ2-1,TRBV10-3,CAISDGQVEQFF
TRBJ1-2,TRBV5-4,CASSPTPGQGKSGRGYTF